This passage covers 17 T cell receptor beta chains from one sample sequenced in a study of metastatic and nonmetastatic thyroid tumors. With MiXCR, TCRdb reprocessed the PCR reads. The table has tens of thousands of clones, around a sixth seen once. All patients reached thyroid surgery having received no treatment beforehand. Sequencing was performed on tumor tissue. The receptors derive from a female donor with papillary thyroid cancer or a benign thyroid nodule (not recorded which). Some clones in this sample may be carry-over from other donors' samples.

This clone came up many times. The genes are TRBV6-1 and TRBJ1-2; 7 bases agree with TRBD1. The V gene end was trimmed by 5 bases and the J gene end by 8 bases; junction bases not matched to a gene: 17. Germline V gives CDR1 MNHNS, CDR2 SASEGT. This CDR3 has 16 residues. In DNA form, the CDR3 reads TGTGCCAGCAGTCCACAACGGGGACAGCAAATAGGAGGCTACACCTTC. Its protein is CASSPQRGQQIGGYTF.

This clone was seen repeatedly, ten times or more. This chain's CDR3 is CASSSLGAGSKNIQYF. In DNA, the CDR3 is TGTGCCAGCAGCTCTCTCGGGGCGGGATCCAAAAACATTCAGTACTTC. The genes are TRBV27 and TRBJ2-4, with D tentatively TRBD2 (6 bases). Germline lookup yields CDR1 MNHEY and CDR2 SMNVEV (reference sequence). The CDR3 consists of 16 residues. V lost 6 bases, J lost 2 bases, and 17 bases lay in between.

This clone occurred many times. The gene calls are TRBV20-1 and TRBJ2-2; D is ambiguous. Germline CDR1 reads DFQATT; CDR2 reads SNEGSKA (reference sequence). This CDR3 is built from 14 residues. Trimming cost V 4 bases and J 5 bases, with 14 bases left between them. The CDR3 DNA follows: TGCAGTGCTACCCATTACGCAGGAACCGGGGAGCTGTTTTTT. Protein product: CSATHYAGTGELFF.

This clone was seen at least ten times. CDR3 bases: TGTGCCAGCTCACAATACACAGGGCCTGAAGCTTTCTTT. Its protein is CASSQYTGPEAFF. The genes are TRBV18 and TRBJ1-1, with D possibly TRBD1 on 6 matching bases. The CDR3 runs to 13 residues. Trimming stripped 4 bases from V and 6 bases from J, with 12 bases between. Germline V gene data show CDR1 as KGHSH and CDR2 as LQKENI.

This clone was recorded only once. The rearrangement joins TRBV20-1 to TRBJ2-7; the match to TRBD2 covers 8 bases. Trimming at V came to 3 bases and at J to 4 bases, leaving 11 bases not matched to a gene. Germline CDR1 DFQATT, CDR2 SNEGSKA (reference sequence). The length of the CDR3 is 15 residues. The CDR3 loop is CSASGGLAGTYEQYF. DNA of the CDR3: TGCAGTGCTAGCGGTGGGCTAGCGGGTACATACGAGCAGTACTTC.

This clone was counted at least ten times. The J gene is TRBJ1-2, the V gene TRBV29-1; 7 bases line up with TRBD1. V was pared by 6 bases and J by 4 bases, with 8 bases of the junction left unmatched. Germline CDR1 is SQVTM and CDR2 is ANQGSEA. The CDR3 consists of 13 residues. The DNA of the CDR3 is TGCAGCGTGCGGGACAGCCATTTCTATGGCTACACCTTC. It translates to CSVRDSHFYGYTF. Complete variable domain (other parts from reference TRBV29-1 and TRBJ1-2): SAVISQKPSRDICQRGTSLTIQCQVDSQVTMMFWYRQQPGQSLTLIATANQGSEATYESGFVIDKFPISRPNLTFSTLTVSNMSPEDSSIYLCSVRDSHFYGYTFGSGTRLTVV.

Comments on this clone: Just one base apart from a much larger clone, this may be a read error. CDR3 loop: CVSSRYREETQYF. The CDR3 DNA reads TGTGTCAGCAGCCGCTACCGGGAAGAGACCCAGTACTTC. The J gene is TRBJ2-5, the V gene TRBV14, with D unresolved. CDR3 length: 13 residues. CDR1 and CDR2 from the germline V gene are SGHDN and FVKESK. Full variable domain (remainder filled in from reference TRBV14 and TRBJ2-5): EAGVTQFPSHSVIEKGQTVTLRCDPISGHDNLYWYRRVMGKEIKFLLHFVKESKQDESGMPNNRFLAERTGGTYSTLKVQPAELEDSGVYFCVSSRYREETQYFGPGTRLLVL.

This clone was observed many times. This chain connects TRBV11-3 to TRBJ1-6; tentative D call: TRBD1 (6 bases). Germline assignment: CDR1 SGHNT and CDR2 YENEEA. The CDR3 loop spans 20 amino acids. Trimming pared 0 bases from V and 0 bases from J, leaving 18 bases between. The CDR3 loop reads CASSLDPRGGFGSYNSPLHF. DNA for the CDR3: TGTGCCAGCAGCTTAGACCCGAGGGGGGGATTTGGCTCCTATAATTCACCCCTCCACTTT. The entire variable domain, with the rest obtained from reference TRBV11-3 and TRBJ1-6, is as follows: EAGVVQSPRYKIIEKKQPVAFWCNPISGHNTLYWYLQNLGQGPELLIRYENEEAVDDSQLPKDRFSAERLKGVDSTLKIQPAELGDSAVYLCASSLDPRGGFGSYNSPLHFGNGTRLTVT.

This clone was seen ten or more times. This may come from a read error, since a much larger clone is one base off. Other nucleotide sequences in the sample specify the same CDR3. The chain has TRBV7-8 and TRBJ1-5; 10 bases match TRBD1. This CDR3 has 17 residues. Germline V gene lookup returns CDR1 SGHVS and CDR2 FQNEAQ. Here the CDR3 DNA reads TGTGCTAGCAGAGCAGGGACAGGGGCTTATAGCAATCAGCCCCAGCATTTT. Its protein is CASRAGTGAYSNQPQHF.

This clone was detected ten times or more. The same CDR3 is also encoded by other DNA sequences in this sample. The rearrangement uses TRBV5-5 and TRBJ2-2; 7 positions agree with TRBD1. Germline loops: CDR1 SGHKS, CDR2 YYEKEE (reference sequence). The CDR3 has 13 amino acids. J was trimmed by 5 bases and V by 7 bases; bases with no gene match: 5. The CDR3 spells CASSTGTTGELFF. The CDR3 nucleotides read TGTGCCAGCTCGACAGGGACGACCGGGGAGCTGTTTTTT.

This clone was seen repeatedly, ten times or more. The chain uses TRBV7-2 and TRBJ2-7; TRBD2 is a possible D gene (7 bases). Germline loops: CDR1 SGHTA, CDR2 FQGNSA. This CDR3 has 16 residues. V shed 5 bases and J shed 3 bases, with 20 bases lying between them. The CDR3 loop is CASSRGGRESHYEQYF. The CDR3, as DNA: TGTGCCAGCAGCAGAGGGGGGCGGGAGTCCCACTACGAGCAGTACTTC.

The chain links TRBV7-3 to TRBJ2-1; the D gene is possibly TRBD1 (5 bases). This CDR3 is 14 amino acids long. The germline CDR1 and CDR2 sequences are SGHTA and FQGTGA. V was clipped by 5 bases and J by 2 bases, with 10 bases between them. DNA for the CDR3: TGTGCCAGCAGCCCCTCGGACACCTACAATGAGCAGTTCTTC. Amino acid sequence: CASSPSDTYNEQFF.

This clone was counted many times. This sequence joins TRBV5-4 and TRBJ2-5; D perhaps matches TRBD1 (6 bases). V lost 2 bases and J lost 2, with 10 bases in between. CDR3 size: 14 residues. The germline V gene has CDR1 SGHNT and CDR2 YYREEE (reference sequence). The CDR3 loop is CASSFGQKQETQYF. Here the CDR3 DNA reads TGTGCCAGCAGCTTCGGACAGAAACAAGAGACCCAGTACTTC.

This clone was recorded many times. The chain employs TRBV2 and TRBJ1-5; TRBD1 agrees at 10 bases. Germline V gives CDR1 SNHLY, CDR2 FYNNEI. The CDR3 loop spans 15 amino acids. The J segment lost 2 bases and the V segment lost 8 bases, leaving 6 bases of the junction unmatched. CDR3 sequence (DNA): TGTGCCAGCCGTCCCGGGACAGGGGGCAATCAGCCCCAGCATTTT. Its protein is CASRPGTGGNQPQHF.

Ten or more counts support this clone. The gene calls are TRBV7-6 and TRBJ2-1; D unresolved. The CDR3 has 14 amino acids. V lost 3 bases, J lost 0 bases, and 6 bases lay in between. Germline assignment: CDR1 SGHVS and CDR2 FNYEAQ. CDR3 sequence (DNA): TGTGCCAGCAGCTTGCTGGGCTCCTACAATGAGCAGTTCTTC. Amino acids: CASSLLGSYNEQFF.

The rearrangement joins TRBV12-3 or TRBV12-4 to TRBJ2-5; a weak D match, TRBD2 (6 bases). The CDR3 sequence is 14 residues long. V dropped 5 bases and J dropped 3 bases, with 13 bases sitting between them. This chain's CDR3 is CASSQWGGEETQYF. The DNA for the CDR3 is TGTGCCAGCAGTCAATGGGGCGGGGAAGAGACCCAGTACTTC.

This clone was seen only once. The chain couples TRBV7-8 to TRBJ2-3; perhaps TRBD2 as D (6 bases). The V and J ends lost 1 base and 4 bases respectively, with 18 bases between them. In germline, CDR1 is SGHVS, CDR2 FQNEAQ. The CDR3 runs 17 residues. This CDR3 reads CASSLVRGGMTADTQYF. CDR3 DNA: TGTGCCAGCAGCTTAGTGCGCGGAGGGATGACGGCAGATACGCAGTATTTT.